A selection of T cell receptor beta chains follows, all from one sample in a study of blood T cell repertoires in COVID-19. Profiling relied on immunoSEQ multiplex PCR, and the TCRdb table lists in-frame clones only, not all of them. This table holds 400,000 to 450,000 clones, roughly 89% found once. The sequencing sample was made of peripheral blood. These receptor sequences come from a man aged 18 to 30 with COVID-19, enrolled during active disease. Each CDR3 is given with its conserved first and last residue. Each record gives: CDR3 DNA, CDR3 protein, V gene, J gene, clone size, D gene. The D gene is left open where the match is weak. Where a row states a size, it is once, few, many or the class of an expanded clone; other rows omit it.

TGCGCCAGCACCGCGGGGGCTAGCGGGAATCCAGATACGCAGTATTTT	CASTAGASGNPDTQYF	TRBV5-1	TRBJ2-3	-	TRBD2
TGTGCCAGCAGCCAAGAAAACAGCCAGTACGAGCAGTACTTC	CASSQENSQYEQYF	TRBV4-2	TRBJ2-7	-	-
TGTGCCAGTAGTGACCCCCGAGGGATTCAGAACACTGAAGCTTTCTTT	CASSDPRGIQNTEAFF	TRBV19	TRBJ1-1	-	-
TGCGCCAGCAGCAAATCGACAGGGATGGATTCACCCCTCCACTTT	CASSKSTGMDSPLHF	TRBV5-1	TRBJ1-6	-	TRBD1
TGTGCCTGGAGTCCGGGAGGTGGCACAGATACGCAGTATTTT	CAWSPGGGTDTQYF	TRBV30	TRBJ2-3	-	TRBD2
TGTGCCAGCAGGGACTACAGGGGTACTGGAAACACCATATATTTT	CASRDYRGTGNTIYF	TRBV11-2	TRBJ1-3	-	TRBD1
TGTGCCAGCAGCCCCCGGACAGGAGGGGTGAACACTGAAGCTTTCTTT	CASSPRTGGVNTEAFF	TRBV9	TRBJ1-1	-	TRBD1
TGTGCCAGCAGCTTAGCCGACACGGGGTCCTACGAGCAGTACTTC	CASSLADTGSYEQYF	TRBV11-2	TRBJ2-7	-	-
TGTGCCAGCAGCTTGGGACAGGAAGACAATCAGCCCCAGCATTTT	CASSLGQEDNQPQHF	TRBV5-6	TRBJ1-5	-	-
TGTGCCAGCACCCTGAGGGTCCCAGATACGCAGTATTTT	CASTLRVPDTQYF	TRBV2	TRBJ2-3	-	-
TGCGCCAGCAGTGACACGGGATCTCGCACAACTAGCACAGATACGCAGTATTTT	CASSDTGSRTTSTDTQYF	TRBV10-1	TRBJ2-3	-	-
TGTGCCATCAGCTCCGAACTAGCGGGATTAGAGCAGTTCTTC	CAISSELAGLEQFF	TRBV10-3	TRBJ2-1	-	TRBD2
TGTGCCTGCGCTCTTACTAGCGGGAGAGTAGATACGCAGTATTTT	CACALTSGRVDTQYF	TRBV30	TRBJ2-3	-	TRBD2
TGTGCCAGTTCCAGCGGGGGGGCGCATCAAGAGACCCAGTACTTC	CASSSGGAHQETQYF	TRBV6-5	TRBJ2-5	-	TRBD2
TGTGCCAGCAGTGACAGGACTAGCGGGAACTCCTACAATGAGCAGTTCTTC	CASSDRTSGNSYNEQFF	TRBV6-4	TRBJ2-1	-	TRBD2
TGTGCTAGTGGTTTGGTACTAGGGCCCTCCTATAATTCACCCCTCCACTTT	CASGLVLGPSYNSPLHF	TRBV12-5	TRBJ1-6	-	-
TGTGCTAGTGGAACCGGGACAGGGGAAGTCCCTAGCAATCAGCCCCAGCATTTT	CASGTGTGEVPSNQPQHF	TRBV12-5	TRBJ1-5	-	TRBD1
TGTGCCACGCTAAGGGACAGCTCCTACAATGAGCAGTTCTTC	CATLRDSSYNEQFF	TRBV10-3	TRBJ2-1	-	TRBD1
TGCGCCAGCAGACCCGGACTAGCGGGGGTGGAGACCCAGTACTTC	CASRPGLAGVETQYF	TRBV10-2	TRBJ2-5	-	TRBD2
TGTGCCATCAGTGAGTCAACCAGGGTGGGCACAGATACGCAGTATTTT	CAISESTRVGTDTQYF	TRBV10-3	TRBJ2-3	-	-
TGCAGCGTCCGACAGGTGGGCTACGAGCAGTACTTC	CSVRQVGYEQYF	TRBV29-1	TRBJ2-7	-	-
TGTGCCAGCAGGGCCCGGGGGGATTTTGAAAAACTGTTTTTT	CASRARGDFEKLFF	TRBV2	TRBJ1-4	-	-
TGTGCCAGCAGCTTGGCTTCCGGGACTAGCGCGAGTATGTTGCAGTACTTC	CASSLASGTSASMLQYF	TRBV5-4	TRBJ2-5	-	TRBD2
TGTGCCAGCAGTTTACAGCCAAATTCACCCCTCCACTTT	CASSLQPNSPLHF	TRBV25-1	TRBJ1-6	once	-
TGCGCCAGCAGCCAAGATGGAGGGACAGGACGAAACTACAATGAGCAGTTCTTC	CASSQDGGTGRNYNEQFF	TRBV4-1	TRBJ2-1	-	TRBD1
TGTGCCAGCAGCTCCTTAGCGGGAGTTGCGGAGACCCAGTACTTC	CASSSLAGVAETQYF	TRBV7-8	TRBJ2-5	-	TRBD2
TGTGCCAGCAGCAGAGACAGTCAGAACACCGGGGAGCTGTTTTTT	CASSRDSQNTGELFF	TRBV5-4	TRBJ2-2	-	-
TGTGCCAGCTGCAGGGGGCACGGGGAGCTGTTTTTT	CASCRGHGELFF	TRBV6-5	TRBJ2-2	-	TRBD1
TGTGCCAGCAGTGAAGTTGTATTGGCCAAAAACATTCAGTACTTC	CASSEVVLAKNIQYF	TRBV6-1	TRBJ2-4	-	-
TGTGCCAGCAGCTTTGGCCCAGGGGCCAGCTCCTACGAGCAGTACTTC	CASSFGPGASSYEQYF	TRBV7-8	TRBJ2-7	few	-
TGTGCCAGCAGCCCACTAGCGGGAGGAGACACCGGGGAGCTGTTTTTT	CASSPLAGGDTGELFF	TRBV14	TRBJ2-2	-	TRBD2
TGTGCCAGCAGCGTCAGGACAGGGGAAAACACTGAAGCTTTCTTT	CASSVRTGENTEAFF	TRBV27	TRBJ1-1	-	TRBD1
TGTGCCAGCAGCCACCTTACCGGGACAATCACCGGGGAGCTGTTTTTT	CASSHLTGTITGELFF	TRBV7-9	TRBJ2-2	-	-
TGCGCCAGCAGCCAAGATTCCCACGGTGACTATGGCTACACCTTC	CASSQDSHGDYGYTF	TRBV4-1	TRBJ1-2	-	-
TGTGCCAGTAGTTGGGACTGGACCTACGAGCAGTACTTC	CASSWDWTYEQYF	TRBV19	TRBJ2-7	-	-
TGTGCCAGCAGTGAGCGGACAGGGGGTGCAGATACGCAGTATTTT	CASSERTGGADTQYF	TRBV25-1	TRBJ2-3	-	TRBD1
TGTGCCAGCAGTATCCTAGCGGGAGGAGAGGAGCAGTTCTTC	CASSILAGGEEQFF	TRBV27	TRBJ2-1	-	TRBD2
TGCGCCAGCAGCAACATTTTTCACAATGAGCAGTTCTTC	CASSNIFHNEQFF	TRBV5-1	TRBJ2-1	-	-
TGTGCCAGCAGCTCTGAACAGGGGACGATTGTGCCCCAGCATTTT	CASSSEQGTIVPQHF	TRBV7-9	TRBJ1-5	once	TRBD1
TGTGCCAGCAGTTCACAGGGGAGTCGCAATCAGCCCCAGCATTTT	CASSSQGSRNQPQHF	TRBV2	TRBJ1-5	-	TRBD1
TGTGCCAGCAGTTTACTTCAGGGGTCCTTCGAGCAGTACTTC	CASSLLQGSFEQYF	TRBV28	TRBJ2-7	-	-
TGTGCCACCAGTGATCCGCTCGGGGGACCCACCTACACCGGGGAGCTGTTTTTT	CATSDPLGGPTYTGELFF	TRBV24-1	TRBJ2-2	few	-
TGTGCCAGCAGTTACAGGGGCGGGGCTAGCACAGATACGCAGTATTTT	CASSYRGGASTDTQYF	TRBV6-5	TRBJ2-3	-	-
TGTGCCAGCAGCCGTATAGCGGGAGGGAGGTTCTTC	CASSRIAGGRFF	TRBV11-3	TRBJ2-1	once	TRBD2
TGTGCCAGCAGTTACTCGACTAGCGGGAATAACTACGAGCAGTACTTC	CASSYSTSGNNYEQYF	TRBV6-5	TRBJ2-7	-	TRBD2
TGTGCCAGCAGCCAAGAACAGGGGAAGAACCAGCCCCAGCATTTT	CASSQEQGKNQPQHF	TRBV3-1/TRBV3-2	TRBJ1-5	-	TRBD1
TGTGCCAGCAGCTTAGCCGTTAGCGGGGAGTCCTACGAGCAGTACTTC	CASSLAVSGESYEQYF	TRBV5-8	TRBJ2-7	-	TRBD2
TGTGTCAGAAGCTTAGTCTTAGGAGACCCGGTCTCCGAGCAGTACTTC	CVRSLVLGDPVSEQYF	TRBV7-5	TRBJ2-7	-	-
TGTGCCAGCAGTGAAGCACTCGGACAGGGGAATCAGCCCCAGCATTTT	CASSEALGQGNQPQHF	TRBV6-1	TRBJ1-5	-	TRBD1
TGTGCCAGCAGCATACTGACGACAGGGATCAATGAGCAGTTCTTC	CASSILTTGINEQFF	TRBV5-4	TRBJ2-1	-	TRBD1